This record covers a single TCR beta chain. The table came from immunoSEQ multiplex PCR; TCRdb's copy has only in-frame clones and leaves some out. The repertoire holds some 210,000 clones, with around 82% as singletons. This entry belongs to a study of blood T cell repertoires in COVID-19. The J segment lost 3 bases and the V segment lost 4 bases, leaving 6 bases of the junction unmatched. CDR1 and CDR2 (germline): SQVTM, ANQGSEA. This CDR3 region has 14 residues. J is TRBJ1-1 and V is TRBV29-1; 9 bases match TRBD1. This TCR came from a young man with acute COVID-19. Sequences were obtained from PBMCs or T cells enriched from blood (not recorded which). CDR3 residues: CSVGAGTGHTEAFF. CDR3 nucleotide sequence: TGCAGCGTTGGGGCGGGGACAGGGCACACTGAAGCTTTCTTT.